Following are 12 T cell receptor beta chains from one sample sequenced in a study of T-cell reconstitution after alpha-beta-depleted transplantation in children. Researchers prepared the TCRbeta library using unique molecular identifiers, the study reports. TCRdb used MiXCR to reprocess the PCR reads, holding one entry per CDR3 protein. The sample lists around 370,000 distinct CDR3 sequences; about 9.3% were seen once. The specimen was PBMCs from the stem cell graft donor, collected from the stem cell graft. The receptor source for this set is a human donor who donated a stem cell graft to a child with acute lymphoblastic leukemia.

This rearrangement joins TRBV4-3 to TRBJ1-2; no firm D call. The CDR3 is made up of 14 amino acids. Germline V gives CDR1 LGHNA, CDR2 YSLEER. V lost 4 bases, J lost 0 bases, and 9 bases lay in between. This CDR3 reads CASSRDISNYGYTF. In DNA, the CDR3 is TGCGCCAGCAGCCGAGACATTTCTAACTATGGCTACACCTTC.

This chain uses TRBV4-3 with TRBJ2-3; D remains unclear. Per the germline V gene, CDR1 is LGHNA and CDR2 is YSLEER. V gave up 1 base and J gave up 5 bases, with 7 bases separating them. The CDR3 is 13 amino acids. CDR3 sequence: CASSQVRLDTQYF. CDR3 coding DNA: TGCGCCAGCAGCCAAGTTCGGCTAGATACGCAGTATTTT.

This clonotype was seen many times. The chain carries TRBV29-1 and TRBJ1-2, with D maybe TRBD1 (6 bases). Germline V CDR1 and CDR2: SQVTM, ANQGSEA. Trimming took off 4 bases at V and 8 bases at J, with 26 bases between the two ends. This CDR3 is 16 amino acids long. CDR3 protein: CSVGYRAQTHLRGYTF. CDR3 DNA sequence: TGCAGCGTTGGTTACAGGGCGCAAACCCACCTTCGCGGCTACACCTTC.

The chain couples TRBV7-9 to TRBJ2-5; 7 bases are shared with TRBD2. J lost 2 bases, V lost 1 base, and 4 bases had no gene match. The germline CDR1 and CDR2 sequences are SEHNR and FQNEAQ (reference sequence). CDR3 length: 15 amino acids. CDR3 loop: CASSLGQREQETQYF. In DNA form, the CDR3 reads TGTGCCAGCAGCTTAGGGCAGCGGGAACAAGAGACCCAGTACTTC.

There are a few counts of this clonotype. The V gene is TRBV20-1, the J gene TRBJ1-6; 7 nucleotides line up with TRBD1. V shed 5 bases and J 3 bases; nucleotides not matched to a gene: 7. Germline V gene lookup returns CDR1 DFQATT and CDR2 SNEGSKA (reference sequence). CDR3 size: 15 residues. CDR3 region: CSARGTVYYNSPLHF. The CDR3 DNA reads TGCAGTGCTCGCGGGACAGTCTACTATAATTCACCCCTCCACTTT.

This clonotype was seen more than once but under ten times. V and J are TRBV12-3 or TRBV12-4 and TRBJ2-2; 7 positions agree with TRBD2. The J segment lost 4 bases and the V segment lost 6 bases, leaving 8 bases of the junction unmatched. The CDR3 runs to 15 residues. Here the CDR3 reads CASSPQAGATGELFF. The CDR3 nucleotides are TGTGCCAGCAGCCCCCAGGCGGGAGCCACCGGGGAGCTGTTTTTT.

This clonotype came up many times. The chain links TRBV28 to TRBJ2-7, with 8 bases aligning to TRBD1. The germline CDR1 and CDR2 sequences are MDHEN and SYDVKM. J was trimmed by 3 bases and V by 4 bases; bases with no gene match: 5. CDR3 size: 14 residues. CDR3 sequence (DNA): TGTGCCAGCAGTTCCGACAGGGGACGCTACGAGCAGTACTTC. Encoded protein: CASSSDRGRYEQYF.

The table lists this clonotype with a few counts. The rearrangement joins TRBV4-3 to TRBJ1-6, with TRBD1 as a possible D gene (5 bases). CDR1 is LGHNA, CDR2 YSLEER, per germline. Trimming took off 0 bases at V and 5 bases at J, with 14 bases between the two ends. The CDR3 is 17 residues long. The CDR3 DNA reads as TGCGCCAGCAGCCAAGATTGGGGGACGGCAGATAATTCACCCCTCCACTTT. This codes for CASSQDWGTADNSPLHF.

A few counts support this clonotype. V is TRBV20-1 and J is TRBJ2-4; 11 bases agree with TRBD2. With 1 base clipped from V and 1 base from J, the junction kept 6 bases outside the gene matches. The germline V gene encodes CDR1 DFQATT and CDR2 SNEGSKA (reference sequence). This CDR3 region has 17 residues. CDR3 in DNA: TGCAGTGCTAGAGTACCGGGACTAGCGGACGCCAAAAACATTCAGTACTTC. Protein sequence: CSARVPGLADAKNIQYF.

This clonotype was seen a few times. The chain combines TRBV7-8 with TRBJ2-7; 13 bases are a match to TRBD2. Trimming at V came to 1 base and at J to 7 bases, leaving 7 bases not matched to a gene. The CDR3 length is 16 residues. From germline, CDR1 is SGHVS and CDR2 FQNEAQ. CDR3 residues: CASSLGLAGGLKEQYF. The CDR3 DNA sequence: TGTGCCAGCAGCTTAGGACTAGCGGGAGGTCTGAAGGAGCAGTACTTC.

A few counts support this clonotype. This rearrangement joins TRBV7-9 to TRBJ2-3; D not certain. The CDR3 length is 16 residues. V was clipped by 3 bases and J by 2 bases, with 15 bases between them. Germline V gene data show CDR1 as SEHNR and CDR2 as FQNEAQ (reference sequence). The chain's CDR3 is CASSFHTTSDTDTQYF. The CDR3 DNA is TGTGCCAGCAGCTTTCACACAACCTCTGACACAGATACGCAGTATTTT.

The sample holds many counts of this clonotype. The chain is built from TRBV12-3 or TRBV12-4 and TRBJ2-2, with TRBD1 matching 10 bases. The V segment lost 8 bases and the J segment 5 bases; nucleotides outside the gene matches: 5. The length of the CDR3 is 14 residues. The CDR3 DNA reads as TGTGCCAGCCGACAGGGGGCAGGAACCGGGGAGCTGTTTTTT. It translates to CASRQGAGTGELFF.